This TCR beta chain was retrieved from a study of cytomegalovirus exposure and HLA in healthy donors (TCRdb year 2017). Broadly, across the study: An earlier analysis of some 550 of the donors reported approximately 290 Gb of sequence data and roughly 110 million unique TCR beta sequences from some 180 million T cells. Four to six DR-DQ haplotypes were handled as single units for association and clustering, since linkage in the cohort was strong. Among the roughly 400 genotyped donors, roughly 80% belonged to the genetic ancestry cluster associated with self-reported Caucasian donors. The study used immunosequencing to profile the T cell repertoires of some 600 subjects and linked those repertoires to cytomegalovirus serostatus. The study was designed to test whether signatures of past pathogen exposure could be identified by cataloging public T cell receptors. HLA typing included class I and class II loci at four-digit resolution. Donor age, sex, ethnicity and CMV serostatus were compiled alongside the repertoire data. A later analysis re-analyzed previously published TCR beta repertoires from 650 to 800 donors and added high-resolution HLA genotyping to study TCR occurrence patterns. To decide whether each TCR beta V gene segment behaved as functional or pseudogenic, an earlier analysis of some 540 of the donors relied on high-throughput TCR beta sequencing. Rather than drawing on any new phenotypic data, the later analysis identified candidate immune exposures from TCR beta sequences and the way those sequences occurred across donors. The number of typed donors differed by locus: roughly 629-640 for A, B, C, DRB1 and DQB1; approximately 520 for DQA1; fewer than 610 for DPA1; and approximately 450 for DPB1. In a later genetic analysis, genome-wide SNP genotypes for about 55% of the roughly 670 donors were used, and that subset was treated as a discovery cohort. The study combined high-throughput TCR immunosequencing, statistical association of individual TCRs with disease status, and machine learning to predict cytomegalovirus infection status. A separate validation cohort of 90 to 150 different subjects was used in addition to the approximately 610-subject first cohort. Among some 400 genotyped donors of the cohort, an average of about 240,000 unique TCR beta nucleotide sequences was sequenced per donor, of which about 19% were non-productive. Roughly 320 gigabases of sequencing data and tens of millions of unique TCR sequences made up an early release that covered approximately 650 HLA-typed donors. Every repertoire in the discovery cohort had been generated on one and the same sequencing platform.

The cohort consisted of 600 or so healthy bone marrow donors. At the time of sampling, all cohort members were nominally healthy, though unrecorded immune exposures were likely present. The donor was CMV seronegative and belonged to the group of approximately 320 seronegative cohort members. A peripheral blood sample was provided by each donor, and peripheral blood mononuclear cells were used for TCR beta sequencing. The Qiagen DNeasy Blood Extraction Kit was used to extract genomic DNA from the blood cell samples. This clone appeared a single time. Its cognate antigen has yet to be identified. The record has no base qualities; no much larger clone is one base away. What the study reported, not specific to this receptor: The authors suggested that the approach could potentially be extended to other disease states and immunological phenotypes. A later analysis found that most CMV-associated TCR beta chains appeared HLA-restricted, with HLA associations seemingly driven largely by CMV exposure. In a later analysis, TCR association rates were found to vary across HLA loci, with the most associated TCRs seen for DRB1 alleles and the fewest for HLA-C alleles. Correlated functional status among segregating V segments might be attributable to linkage disequilibrium, but an unknown experimental factor could not be ruled out. Because the 87-base-pair reads could not distinguish some IMGT-functional V segments, including TRBV6-2 and TRBV6-3, those segments were excluded. For the cohort, immune exposure information was limited to CMV serostatus. Sequencing depth was assumed to be roughly uniform across donors in the presence/absence analyses, though that assumption may not hold. A further reported finding was that TCR beta sequences accurately predicted the HLA-A and HLA-B alleles for most subjects in the first cohort. In an earlier analysis of over 550 of the donors, most TCR beta V segments were observed in productive rearrangements about 87% or about 30% of the time, broadly matching IMGT annotations. At a false discovery rate of 0.05, a later analysis linked 16,951 TCR beta sequences to specific HLA alleles. Because HLA typing was unavailable for some donors at each locus, only the typed subset was used in association tests. The cohort was sequenced for TCR beta chains only, and without alpha or paired-chain data the features that could be detected were limited. In a later genetic analysis, a missense DCLRE1C variant was associated with V-gene and J-gene trimming of TCR beta chains, and the association was replicated in an independent cohort. Because counts were too low, some 17 rarely observed V segments, including chromosome 9 orphons, were excluded from the earlier analysis of a few hundred of the donors. A cluster of highly shared sequence variants was judged likely to represent a technical artifact of the sequencing pipeline. A later analysis reported that several top co-occurrence clusters appeared linked to parvovirus B19, influenza, CMV and Epstein-Barr virus. The study gave a list of 150 to 200 TCR beta chains associated with cytomegalovirus. A later genetic analysis reported fewer N-insertions in productive TCRs among donors in an Asian-associated ancestry cluster than the approximately 700-donor mean. When HLA alleles, especially DR and DQ, strongly co-occurred, attributing TCR associations to individual alleles was difficult. Three of the identified cytomegalovirus-associated TCR beta chains were confirmed in vitro to be specific for cytomegalovirus antigens. Cytomegalovirus status was reported to be diagnosed by the classifier with high specificity and sensitivity in both the original and validation cohorts. Most TCR sequences were observed very rarely across donors, whereas some public TCRs were present in many individuals. In a later analysis, HLA-associated TCR beta chains showed more clonal expansion and lower generation probabilities than non-associated chains that were equally common.

The library was obtained by the immunoSEQ multiplex PCR assay. For the multiplex PCR, a mixture combining 60 forward primers for TCR Vbeta segments and 13 reverse primers for TCR Jbeta segments was used. A multiplex PCR assay on genomic DNA amplified the CDR3 region of rearranged TCR beta genes. Amplified TCR beta libraries were sequenced as 87-base-pair reads on the Illumina HiSeq System. On the study's bioinformatics: In a later analysis, roughly 80 million unique TCR beta chains were counted across the roughly 700 repertoires, and roughly 11 million of these chains were shared by at least two donors. Raw reads were error-corrected and collapsed into unique sequences with a nearest-neighbor algorithm that merged closely related sequences to remove PCR and sequencing errors. CDR3 sequences were aligned to IMGT reference sequences to assign V, D and J gene segments. For a sequence to be retained, at least a six-nucleotide match to both a V gene segment and a J gene segment was required. A rearrangement was called productive if the CDR3 had no stop codons and remained in frame with V and J, and every other rearrangement was called non-productive. Following IMGT convention, CDR3 was defined as the stretch from the second conserved V-encoded cysteine to the conserved J-encoded phenylalanine. Sequences without an unambiguous match to a single V gene segment were excluded from the earlier analysis of about 600 of the donors. An earlier analysis of a few hundred of the donors called V segments functional above 56.7% productive rearrangements and segregating when the between-donor standard deviation exceeded 5%. A statistical classification framework was built for diagnosing cytomegalovirus status from the catalog of TCR beta chain sequences. V and J gene assignment, in a later analysis, came from comparing TCR nucleotide sequences with IMGT/GENE-DB human TR gene sequences. The TCRdist pipeline was used in a later analysis to assign CDR3 sequences and most-parsimonious VDJ recombination scenarios. In a later analysis, each TCR beta chain was defined by its CDR3 amino acid sequence together with its V-gene family, and reads without a unique V-gene family were excluded. A later analysis removed 500 to 650 highly shared, low-generation-probability nucleotide sequences to deal with suspected cross-contamination and a sequencing artifact. For each public chain, a later analysis derived a clonal expansion index from normalized ranks of inferred template counts within each repertoire. A later analysis computed generation probabilities with a VDJ recombination model fitted to out-of-frame rearrangements, and checked the results against IGoR. Hypergeometric tests were used in a later analysis to score TCR-TCR, TCR-HLA and TCR-CMV co-occurrence, with a repertoire-size bias correction applied to the TCR pairs. In a later analysis, false discovery rates were estimated by permuting HLA or CMV assignments 20 times. In a later analysis, co-occurring TCRs were grouped using DBSCAN, with TCRdist sequence similarity added in when clustering inside HLA-allele-positive subsets. For co-occurrence clustering, repertoires with fewer than 30,000 or more than 120,000 public chains were excluded, along with four to six repertoires with anomalous nucleotide sharing. TCRdb took over this immuneACCESS table, retaining in-frame rearrangements with V and J assigned. Such tables are incomplete; in checked studies, under half of the missing clones stem from an unresolved V gene, and the remainder is unexplained. The V and J calls and clone size are taken from that table; D and trimming were inferred from the DNA. The sample data list about 160,000 clones, and 79% of these were observed just once. The ten most abundant clones make up 2% to 2.5% of the sample.

The germline V gene gives CDR1 as SNHLY and CDR2 as FYNNEI. The CDR3 numbers 16 residues from cysteine through phenylalanine. Only the CDR3 DNA stays, 48 bases, in frame from base 1. The germline V and J ends show losses of 4 bases and 0 bases respectively, and no gene match explains 5 bases of the junction. The sample taken for sequencing was PBMCs. This chain joins TRBV2 to TRBJ2-1; TRBD2 lines up with 8 middle nucleotides. The clonotype originates from a man between 35 and 55 years old in good health and CMV-seronegative. CDR3 sequence: CASSGTGTSSYNEQFF. In nucleotide form, the sequence is TGTGCCAGCAGTGGTACCGGGACTAGCTCCTACAATGAGCAGTTCTTC.